Listed below are T cell receptor beta chains from one sample, sequenced in a study of response to subunit inactivated influenza vaccine. MiXCR, run by TCRdb on the RT-PCR reads, gives a single entry per CDR3 protein. The sample contains some 850,000 distinct CDR3 sequences, less than 20% of which appear only once. Sequencing used PBMCs from blood, obtained about 5 days after vaccination. The origin of the receptors is a man aged 50 to 59 who received an inactivated influenza vaccine. The CDR3 runs from the conserved cysteine through the conserved F or W. Fields, in order: J gene, V gene, CDR3 protein.

>TRBJ2-1|TRBV7-9
CASSLAGLDNEQFF
>TRBJ2-5|TRBV5-1
CASSLSTSGRGRETQYF
>TRBJ2-3|TRBV3-1
CASSQDYRQSTDTQYF
>TRBJ2-2|TRBV20-1
CSAKKPGQGTSSGELFF
>TRBJ2-7|TRBV20-1
CSARGLADYEQYF
>TRBJ1-2|TRBV7-8
CASSNRPGARANYGYTF
>TRBJ1-2|TRBV7-2
CASSLTVRPYGYTF
>TRBJ2-5|TRBV6-2/TRBV6-3
CASRNPGRAETQYF
>TRBJ2-7|TRBV5-6
CASYREGRLYEQYF
>TRBJ2-7|TRBV15
CATSREETFYEQYF
>TRBJ1-5|TRBV15
CATSRDSYSNQPQHF
>TRBJ1-4|TRBV20-1
CSARAGATNEKLFF
>TRBJ1-4|TRBV27
CATRMSGEKLFF
>TRBJ2-5|TRBV4-1
CASSQTGTRQLTQETQYF
>TRBJ2-6|TRBV19
CASSTSLDWVSGANVLTF
>TRBJ2-1|TRBV4-2
CASSRNSGGSSYNEQFF
>TRBJ2-7|TRBV11-3
CASSLHPGQAYEQYF
>TRBJ1-5|TRBV9
CASSVDGTISQPQHF
>TRBJ2-4|TRBV4-2
CASSQSRGVLNIQYF
>TRBJ2-7|TRBV4-3
CASSQGTGVPTEQYF
>TRBJ2-7|TRBV14
CASSQTTGQVQYF
>TRBJ2-3|TRBV12-3/TRBV12-4
CASSFGRVTYF
>TRBJ2-1|TRBV9
CDSSPLTSGREQFF
>TRBJ2-6|TRBV20-1
CSASLQADSGANVLTF
>TRBJ2-1|TRBV12-3/TRBV12-4
CAAGGGREGFSSYNEQFF
>TRBJ2-3|TRBV6-1
CASSELLDHTQYF
>TRBJ1-1|TRBV5-5
CASSKGQWDTEAFF
>TRBJ2-4|TRBV20-1
CSASPTSLAKNIQYF
>TRBJ2-7|TRBV4-3
CASSLDRGAEQYF
>TRBJ1-1|TRBV4-3
CASSQEGQRNTEAFF
>TRBJ2-7|TRBV6-2/TRBV6-3
CASSRQGNEQYF
>TRBJ1-5|TRBV7-9
CASSLARGTGNQPQHF
>TRBJ1-2|TRBV12-3/TRBV12-4
CASSGAFGYTF
>TRBJ2-7|TRBV6-5
CASSYADIYEQYF
>TRBJ2-1|TRBV7-8
CASSFLDRGRNEQFF
>TRBJ2-1|TRBV6-1
CASRQGSVNEQFF
>TRBJ2-7|TRBV5-5
CASSLGLGLNSYEQYF
>TRBJ1-2|TRBV20-1
CSARVDRTPANYGYTF
>TRBJ1-5|TRBV5-5
CASSLTGRNQPQHF
>TRBJ1-1|TRBV15
CATSRGGGVRTEAFF
>TRBJ2-3|TRBV7-9
CASTQGAVSTDTQYF
>TRBJ2-7|TRBV3-1
CASSHSSGEQSF
>TRBJ1-5|TRBV27
CASSLYGRQGNNQPQHF
>TRBJ1-1|TRBV6-1
CASSGREGFTEAFF
>TRBJ2-1|TRBV7-3
CASSPGRENYNEQFF
>TRBJ1-2|TRBV6-2/TRBV6-3
CASSYGGTANYGYTF
>TRBJ1-2|TRBV18
CASSPRAALDGGLYGYTF
>TRBJ1-5|TRBV6-1
CASRIREDSNQPQHF
>TRBJ2-3|TRBV4-2
CASSHGGMWGSDTQYF
>TRBJ1-1|TRBV7-9
CASSSTGRETEAFF
>TRBJ2-7|TRBV28
CASSGDLAYEQYF
>TRBJ2-5|TRBV9
CASSPLWGRAGETQYF
>TRBJ2-3|TRBV15
CATRLAANTDTQYF
>TRBJ2-5|TRBV30
CAWSFKGGRTTQYF
>TRBJ2-7|TRBV12-3/TRBV12-4
CASSLRRNAYEQYF